This note documents a single T cell receptor (beta chain) sequence. This specimen belongs to a study of blood T cell repertoires in COVID-19. Study-wide context: Sample material is recorded as cDNA or gDNA derived from T cells, B-cell-depleted T cells, or PBMCs.

Germline V gene data show CDR1 as SGHTA and CDR2 as FQGTGA. The CDR3 length is 16 residues. V trimming: 5 bases; J trimming: 9 bases; junction bases outside the gene matches: 14. Some clones are missing from TCRdb's copy, which holds only in-frame ones; the method was immunoSEQ multiplex PCR. The data show 200,000 to 250,000 clones, with around four fifths seen just once and about 3.8% held by the top ten. Sequencing used PBMCs or T cells enriched from blood (not recorded which). The gene calls are TRBV7-3 and TRBJ2-1, with 9 bases matching TRBD1. The TCR originated in a woman aged 40 to 50 who had been exposed to COVID-19. CDR3 region: CASSQTGGGLPVEQFF. CDR3 coding DNA: TGTGCCAGCAGCCAGACAGGGGGAGGACTACCCGTTGAGCAGTTCTTC.